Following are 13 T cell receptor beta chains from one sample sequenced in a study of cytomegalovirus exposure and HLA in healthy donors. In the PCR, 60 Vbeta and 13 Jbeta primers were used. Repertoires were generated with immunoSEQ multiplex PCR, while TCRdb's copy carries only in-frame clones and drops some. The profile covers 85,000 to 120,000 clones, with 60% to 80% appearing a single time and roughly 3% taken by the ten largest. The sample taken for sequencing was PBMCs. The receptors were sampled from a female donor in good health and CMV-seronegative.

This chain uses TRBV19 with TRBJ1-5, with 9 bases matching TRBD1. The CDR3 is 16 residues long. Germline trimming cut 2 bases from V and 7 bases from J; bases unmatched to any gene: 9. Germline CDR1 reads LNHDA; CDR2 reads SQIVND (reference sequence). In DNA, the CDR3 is TGTGCCAGTAGTATACTTCAGGGACAGGGTTTGCAGCCCCAGCATTTT. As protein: CASSILQGQGLQPQHF.

The CDR3 loop is CASSGGQGREKLFF. For the CDR3, the DNA is TGTGCCAGCAGTGGGGGACAGGGGCGGGAAAAACTGTTTTTT. This chain links TRBV6-5 with TRBJ1-4; TRBD1 matches 10 bases. The germline V gene has CDR1 MNHEY and CDR2 SVGAGI. The length of the CDR3 is 14 residues. V was clipped by 5 bases and J by 8 bases; unmatched bases: 5.

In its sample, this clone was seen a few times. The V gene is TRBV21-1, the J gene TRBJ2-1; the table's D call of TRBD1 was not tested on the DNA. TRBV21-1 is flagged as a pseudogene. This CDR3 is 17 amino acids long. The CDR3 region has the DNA TGTGCCAGCAGCAAAGCGGGACAGTTTCACTCCTACAATGAGCAGTTCTTC. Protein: CASSKAGQFHSYNEQFF.

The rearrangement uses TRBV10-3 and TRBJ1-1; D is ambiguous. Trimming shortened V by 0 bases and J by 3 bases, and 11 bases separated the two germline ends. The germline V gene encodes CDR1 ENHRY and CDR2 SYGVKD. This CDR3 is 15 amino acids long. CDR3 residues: CAISESREADTEAFF. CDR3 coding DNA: TGTGCCATCAGTGAGTCACGGGAAGCTGACACTGAAGCTTTCTTT.

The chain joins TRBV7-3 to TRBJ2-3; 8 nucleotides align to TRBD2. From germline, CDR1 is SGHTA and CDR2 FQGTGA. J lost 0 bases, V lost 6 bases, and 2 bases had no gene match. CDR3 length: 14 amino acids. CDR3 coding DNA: TGTGCCAGCAGTAGCGGGATTAGCACAGATACGCAGTATTTT. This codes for CASSSGISTDTQYF.

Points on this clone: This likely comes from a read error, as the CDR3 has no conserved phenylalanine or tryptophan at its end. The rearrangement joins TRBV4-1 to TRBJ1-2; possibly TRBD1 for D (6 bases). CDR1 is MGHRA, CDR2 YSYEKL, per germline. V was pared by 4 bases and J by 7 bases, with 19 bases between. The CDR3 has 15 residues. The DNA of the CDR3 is TGCGCCAGCAGCCCTGGACCAGGGGAGAACCGTGGCTACACCCTC. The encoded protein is CASSPGPGENRGYTL.

CDR3 nucleotides: TGTGCCAGCAGTTTAGGGGGGTATAGCAATCAGCCCCAGCATTTT. Translation gives CASSLGGYSNQPQHF. The genes are TRBV28 and TRBJ1-5; maybe TRBD1 (5 bases). Germline CDR1 is MDHEN and CDR2 is SYDVKM. CDR3 length: 15 amino acids. V shed 2 bases and J shed 0 bases, with 8 bases lying between them.

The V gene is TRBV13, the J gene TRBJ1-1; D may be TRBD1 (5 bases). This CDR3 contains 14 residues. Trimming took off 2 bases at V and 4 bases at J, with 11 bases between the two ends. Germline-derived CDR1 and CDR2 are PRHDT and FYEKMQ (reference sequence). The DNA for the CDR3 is TGTGCCAGCAGCTTAAGGGGAAAGGGCACTGAAGCTTTCTTT. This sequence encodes CASSLRGKGTEAFF.

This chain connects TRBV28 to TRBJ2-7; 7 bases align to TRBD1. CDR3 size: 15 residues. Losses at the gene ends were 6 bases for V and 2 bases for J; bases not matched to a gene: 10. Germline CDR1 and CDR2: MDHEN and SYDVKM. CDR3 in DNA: TGTGCCAGCAGAAACCTTCGAGGGGGCGCCTACGAGCAGTACTTC. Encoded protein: CASRNLRGGAYEQYF.

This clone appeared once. CDR3 DNA: TGTGCCAGCAGCTTTTTAGCGGGAGGATCCTACGAGCAGTACTTC. Translated, it gives CASSFLAGGSYEQYF. The V gene is TRBV7-2, the J gene TRBJ2-7, with 10 bases aligning to TRBD2. Looked up from germline, CDR1 is SGHTA and CDR2 is FQGNSA. The CDR3 is 15 residues long. V shed 3 bases and J 1 base; nucleotides not matched to a gene: 3. Together with reference TRBV7-2 and TRBJ2-7, the CDR3 gives the full variable domain: GAGVSQSPSNKVTEKGKDVELRCDPISGHTALYWYRQSLGQGLEFLIYFQGNSAPDKSGLPSDRFSAERTGGSVSTLTIQRTQQEDSAVYLCASSFLAGGSYEQYFGPGTRLTVT.

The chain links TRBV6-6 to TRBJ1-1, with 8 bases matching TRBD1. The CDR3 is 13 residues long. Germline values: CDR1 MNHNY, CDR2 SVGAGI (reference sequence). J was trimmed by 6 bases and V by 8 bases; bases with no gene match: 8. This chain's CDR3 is CASGGQAGAEAFF. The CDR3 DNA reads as TGTGCCAGCGGGGGACAGGCCGGGGCTGAAGCTTTCTTT.

CDR3 sequence: CSVGQGLGYTF. In nucleotides, the CDR3 is TGCAGCGTTGGCCAGGGTCTCGGCTACACCTTC. The rearrangement links TRBV29-1 to TRBJ1-2, with D perhaps matching TRBD1 (5 bases). V was trimmed by 4 bases and J by 8 bases, leaving 11 bases between them. From germline, CDR1 is SQVTM and CDR2 ANQGSEA. The CDR3 sequence is 11 residues long.

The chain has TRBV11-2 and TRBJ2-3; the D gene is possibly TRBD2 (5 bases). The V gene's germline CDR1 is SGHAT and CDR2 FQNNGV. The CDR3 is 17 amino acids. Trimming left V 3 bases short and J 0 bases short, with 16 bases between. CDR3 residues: CASSFELPGTSTDTQYF. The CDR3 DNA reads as TGTGCCAGCAGCTTTGAACTCCCGGGAACTAGCACAGATACGCAGTATTTT.